The clone carrying this TCR beta chain was picked up a small number of times. The target antigen is unknown. The length of the CDR3 is 14 residues. Germline assignment: CDR1 SGHRS and CDR2 YFSETQ. The V end was cut by 6 bases, the J end by 6 bases, with 16 bases between. TCRdb keeps only in-frame clones here, not all; method: immunoSEQ multiplex PCR. Altogether roughly 16,000 clones are present, 90% being singletons, with the ten largest covering around an eighth. This record belongs to a study of chemoradiotherapy in HPV16-positive cancers. Across the whole study: Two HPV16-positive patients' cells yielded candidate HPV-specific clones and common motifs. Study-wide findings and caveats: Candidate HPV-specific clones and E7-related TCR motifs grew in tumor during treatment. For HPV16-positive patients, expanding HPV-responsive T cells associated with longer recurrence-free survival.

Repeated repertoire sampling spanned the course of chemoradiotherapy. This chain uses TRBV5-1 with TRBJ1-5, with D maybe TRBD1 (5 bases). The specimen was blood, collected from a patient who underwent chemoradiotherapy. The clonotype comes from a human donor with HPV-associated anogenital cancer. Written as DNA, the CDR3 is TGCGCCAGCAAGGAAGGGGCCGGGAGTCAGCCCCAGCATTTT. Translating gives CASKEGAGSQPQHF. The variable domain in full, with the rest retrieved from reference TRBV5-1 and TRBJ1-5, is KAGVTQTPRYLIKTRGQQVTLSCSPISGHRSVSWYQQTPGQGLQFLFEYFSETQRNKGNFPGRFSGRQFSNSRSEMNVSTLELGDSALYLCASKEGAGSQPQHFGDGTRLSIL.